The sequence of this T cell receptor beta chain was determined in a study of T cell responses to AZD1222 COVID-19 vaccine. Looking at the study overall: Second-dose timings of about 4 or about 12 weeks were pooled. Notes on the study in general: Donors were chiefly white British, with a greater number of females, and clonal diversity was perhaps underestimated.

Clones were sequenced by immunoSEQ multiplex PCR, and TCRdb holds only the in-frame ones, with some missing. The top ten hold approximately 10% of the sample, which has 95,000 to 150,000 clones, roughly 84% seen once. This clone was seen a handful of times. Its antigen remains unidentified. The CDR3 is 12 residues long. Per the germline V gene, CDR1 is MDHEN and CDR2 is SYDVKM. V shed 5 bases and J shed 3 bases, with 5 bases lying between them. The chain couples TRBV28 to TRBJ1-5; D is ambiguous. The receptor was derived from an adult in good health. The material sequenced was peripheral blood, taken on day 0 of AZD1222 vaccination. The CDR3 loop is CASSVLNQPQHF. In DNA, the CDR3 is TGTGCCAGCAGTGTCCTCAATCAGCCCCAGCATTTT. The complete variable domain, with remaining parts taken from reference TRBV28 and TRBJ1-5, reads DVKVTQSSRYLVKRTGEKVFLECVQDMDHENMFWYRQDPGLGLRLIYFSYDVKMKEKGDIPEGYSVSREKKERFSLILESASTNQTSMYLCASSVLNQPQHFGDGTRLSIL.